The 4 T cell receptor beta chains presented below share a single source sample, sequenced in a study of blood T cell repertoires in COVID-19 (dated by TCRdb to the early 2020s). The library relied on the immunoSEQ multiplex PCR assay. TCRdb stores this immuneACCESS table with in-frame sequences only. Part of the clones is absent; in the studies checked, under half of the shortfall reflects unresolved V genes, and no reason is known for the rest. Recorded for this sample are roughly 92,000 clones; nearly 90% of them occurred a single time. The ten biggest clones cover approximately 4% of the sample. The sequenced sample consisted of peripheral blood. Receptors were obtained from a woman over 75 with active or convalescent COVID-19.

The V and J genes are TRBV28 and TRBJ1-4; 9 bases agree with TRBD1. The germline CDR1 and CDR2 sequences are MDHEN and SYDVKM. The CDR3 length is 15 residues. V trimming: 5 bases; J trimming: 7 bases; junction bases outside the gene matches: 8. CDR3 sequence: CASSTRTGASEKLFF. The CDR3 DNA follows: TGTGCCAGCAGTACCCGGACAGGGGCCAGTGAAAAACTGTTTTTT.

This clone was recorded only once. V gene TRBV7-3 combines with J gene TRBJ2-5; D perhaps matches TRBD1 (5 bases). CDR3 length equals 13 residues. Germline CDR1 reads SGHTA; CDR2 reads FQGTGA. V shed 5 bases and J shed 2 bases, with 9 bases lying between them. CDR3 DNA sequence: TGTGCCAGCAGCCCTCGACAGCAAGAGACCCAGTACTTC. This codes for CASSPRQQETQYF.

This clone appeared once. The rearrangement uses TRBV5-6 and TRBJ1-5, with 7 bases that match TRBD1. CDR1 and CDR2 from the germline V gene are SGHDT and YYEEEE. The J segment lost 9 bases and the V segment lost 4 bases, leaving 13 bases of the junction unmatched. This CDR3 comprises 15 residues. CDR3 DNA sequence: TGTGCCAGCAGCCCGGGACACAGGGGAGGAGGGCCCCAGCATTTT. Amino acid sequence: CASSPGHRGGGPQHF.

The chain couples TRBV18 to TRBJ1-1; D ambiguous. Trimming pared 3 bases from V and 7 bases from J, leaving 9 bases between. CDR3 length: 12 amino acids. Germline loops: CDR1 KGHSH, CDR2 LQKENI. As DNA, the CDR3 is TGTGCCAGCTCACCGGCAGAACGTGAAGCTTTCTTT. Its translation: CASSPAEREAFF.